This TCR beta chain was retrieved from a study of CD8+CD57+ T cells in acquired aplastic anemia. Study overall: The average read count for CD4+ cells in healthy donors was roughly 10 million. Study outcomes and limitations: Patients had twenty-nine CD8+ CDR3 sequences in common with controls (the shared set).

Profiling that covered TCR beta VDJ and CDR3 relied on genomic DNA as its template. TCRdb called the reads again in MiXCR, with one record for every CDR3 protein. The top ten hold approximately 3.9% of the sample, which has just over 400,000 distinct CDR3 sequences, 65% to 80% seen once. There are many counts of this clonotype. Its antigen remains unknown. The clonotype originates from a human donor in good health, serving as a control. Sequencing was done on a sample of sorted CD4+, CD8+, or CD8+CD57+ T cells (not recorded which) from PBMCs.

CDR3: CASSLNWEGNTEAFF. In nucleotides, the CDR3 is TGTGCCAGCAGCTTAAATTGGGAAGGGAACACTGAAGCTTTCTTT. The chain combines TRBV7-2 with TRBJ1-1; D not certain. Looked up from germline, CDR1 is SGHTA and CDR2 is FQGNSA. The CDR3 consists of 15 residues. V lost 2 bases, J lost 1 base, and 11 bases lay in between. The variable domain in full, with the rest retrieved from reference TRBV7-2 and TRBJ1-1, is GAGVSQSPSNKVTEKGKDVELRCDPISGHTALYWYRQSLGQGLEFLIYFQGNSAPDKSGLPSDRFSAERTGGSVSTLTIQRTQQEDSAVYLCASSLNWEGNTEAFFGQGTRLTVV.